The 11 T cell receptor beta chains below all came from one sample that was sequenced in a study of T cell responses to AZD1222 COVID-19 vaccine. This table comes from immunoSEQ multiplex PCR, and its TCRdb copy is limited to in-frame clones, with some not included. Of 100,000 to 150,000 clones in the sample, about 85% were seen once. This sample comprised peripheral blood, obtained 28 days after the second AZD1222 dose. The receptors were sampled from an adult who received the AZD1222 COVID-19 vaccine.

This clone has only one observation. The CDR3: CATSRDLAAEETQYF. The CDR3 DNA sequence: TGTGCCACCAGCAGAGATTTGGCGGCGGAGGAGACCCAGTACTTC. This rearrangement joins TRBV15 to TRBJ2-5; D call uncertain. The ends were cut back, 0 bases at V and 5 bases at J, with 13 bases in the middle. The CDR3 totals 15 residues. The germline gives CDR1 LNHNV, CDR2 YYDKDF (reference sequence). The full variable domain, with the rest looked up from reference TRBV15 and TRBJ2-5, is DAMVIQNPRYQVTQFGKPVTLSCSQTLNHNVMYWYQQKSSQAPKLLFHYYDKDFNNEADTPDNFQSRRPNTSFCFLDIRSPGLGDTAMYLCATSRDLAAEETQYFGPGTRLLVL.

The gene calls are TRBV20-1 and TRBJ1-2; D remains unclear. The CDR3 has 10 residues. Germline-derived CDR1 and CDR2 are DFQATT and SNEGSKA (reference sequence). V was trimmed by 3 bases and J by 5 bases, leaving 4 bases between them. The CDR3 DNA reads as TGCAGTGCTAGGCAGTATGGCTACACCTTC. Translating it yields CSARQYGYTF.

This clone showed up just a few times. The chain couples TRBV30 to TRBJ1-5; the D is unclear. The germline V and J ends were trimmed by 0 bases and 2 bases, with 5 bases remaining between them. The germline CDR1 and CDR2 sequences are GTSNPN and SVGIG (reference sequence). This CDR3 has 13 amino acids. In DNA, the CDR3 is TGTGCCTGGAGTGTGGGTGGCAATCAGCCCCAGCATTTT. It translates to CAWSVGGNQPQHF. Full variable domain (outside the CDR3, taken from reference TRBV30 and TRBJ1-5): SQTIHQWPATLVQPVGSPLSLECTVEGTSNPNLYWYRQAAGRGLQLLFYSVGIGQISSEVPQNLSASRPQDRQFILSSKKLLLSDSGFYLCAWSVGGNQPQHFGDGTRLSIL.

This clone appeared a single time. This CDR3 reads CASSVDSLYGYTF. The CDR3, as DNA: TGTGCCAGTAGTGTGGACAGCCTCTATGGCTACACCTTC. The chain combines TRBV19 with TRBJ1-2, with a possible D match to TRBD1 (6 bases). Trimming removed 5 bases from V and 4 bases from J, with 11 bases in between. Germline values: CDR1 LNHDA, CDR2 SQIVND (reference sequence). This CDR3 spans 13 amino acids.

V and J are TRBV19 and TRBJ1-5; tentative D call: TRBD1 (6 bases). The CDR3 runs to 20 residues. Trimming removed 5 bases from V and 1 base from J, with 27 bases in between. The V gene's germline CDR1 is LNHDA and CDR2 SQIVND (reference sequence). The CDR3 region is CASSRNQYTGSEKSNQPQHF. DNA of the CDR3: TGTGCCAGTAGTCGCAATCAATACACAGGGTCGGAAAAGAGCAATCAGCCCCAGCATTTT.

The DNA for the CDR3 is TGCAGCGTTGAAGGGACAGGGTTAAACTATGGCTACACCTTC. This sequence encodes CSVEGTGLNYGYTF. The chain has TRBV29-1 and TRBJ1-2, with 8 bases that match TRBD1. The CDR3 loop spans 14 amino acids. V dropped 1 base and J dropped 2; count of bases not matched to a gene: 3. CDR1 is SQVTM and CDR2 is ANQGSEA in the germline V gene.

Written as DNA, the CDR3 is TGCGCCAGCAGCTTGGGGGGGACAGACACTACCGGGGAGCTGTTTTTT. Amino acid sequence: CASSLGGTDTTGELFF. V usage is TRBV5-1 and J usage is TRBJ2-2; 7 bases are a match to TRBD1. V lost 0 bases to trimming and J lost 5 bases; unmatched junction nucleotides: 7. The CDR3 extends over 16 amino acids. Germline-derived CDR1 and CDR2 are SGHRS and YFSETQ.

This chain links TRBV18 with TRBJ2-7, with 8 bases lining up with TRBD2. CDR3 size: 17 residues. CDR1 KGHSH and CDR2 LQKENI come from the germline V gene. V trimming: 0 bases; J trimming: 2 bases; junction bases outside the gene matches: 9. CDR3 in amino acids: CASSPPESGGGAYEQYF. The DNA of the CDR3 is TGTGCCAGCTCACCACCAGAGTCGGGGGGGGGAGCCTACGAGCAGTACTTC.

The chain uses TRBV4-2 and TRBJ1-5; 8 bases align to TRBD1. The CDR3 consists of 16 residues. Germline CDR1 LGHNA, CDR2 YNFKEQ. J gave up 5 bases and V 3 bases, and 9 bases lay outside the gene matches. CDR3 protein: CASSQIGTGNYQPQHF. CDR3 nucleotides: TGTGCCAGCAGCCAGATCGGGACAGGTAATTATCAGCCCCAGCATTTT.

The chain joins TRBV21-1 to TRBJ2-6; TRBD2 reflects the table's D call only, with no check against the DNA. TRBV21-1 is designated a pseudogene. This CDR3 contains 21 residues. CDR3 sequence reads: CASSKGGKASGGLSGANVLTF. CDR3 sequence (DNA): TGTGCCAGCAGCAAAGGGGGGAAGGCTAGCGGGGGCCTCTCTGGGGCCAACGTCCTGACTTTC.

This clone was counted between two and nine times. The CDR3 here is CAISPRDPNTEAFF. The CDR3 DNA follows: TGTGCCATCAGCCCCCGGGACCCGAACACTGAAGCTTTCTTT. The V call is TRBV10-3, the J call TRBJ1-1; tentatively, D is TRBD1 (5 bases). Germline V CDR1 and CDR2: ENHRY, SYGVKD. The CDR3 loop spans 14 amino acids. The V end lost 6 bases, the J end lost 1 base, and 12 bases lay between the germline ends.